A single sample gave rise to the 7 T cell receptor beta chains below, sequenced in a study of blood T cells in healthy people across ages. Then a second PCR, running roughly 6 to 12 cycles, was carried out with a sample-barcoded 5' primer and a J-beta primer mix. TCRdb re-analysed the 5' RACE reads in MiXCR, keeping a single row per CDR3 protein. The sample lists 730,000 or so distinct CDR3 sequences, approximately 39% occurring once. The sample taken for sequencing was blood. All receptors come from a woman aged 55-69 years in good health.

This clonotype came up many times. The genes are TRBV4-3 and TRBJ1-2; D is unclear. The germline CDR1 and CDR2 sequences are LGHNA and YSLEER. This CDR3 contains 14 residues. Trimming took 0 bases from V and 6 from J, leaving 11 bases between them. The CDR3 reads CASSQDSRSDGYTF. For the CDR3, the DNA is TGCGCCAGCAGCCAAGATAGCAGGTCGGATGGCTACACCTTC.

This chain connects TRBV6-1 to TRBJ1-1; D is perhaps TRBD1 (5 bases). The CDR3 contains 15 residues. The germline V gene encodes CDR1 MNHNS and CDR2 SASEGT. V was shortened by 5 bases and J by 0 bases, with 13 bases between the two germline ends. CDR3 coding DNA: TGTGCCAGCAGTCCCCACGGACATTTGAACACTGAAGCTTTCTTT. This encodes CASSPHGHLNTEAFF.

As to this clonotype: This clone may be a read error of a much larger clone one base away. The CDR3 bases are TGTGCCAGCAGTTACCTGTTGAGGAGGGAGGCTGGGGCCAACGTCCTGACTTTC. Translated: CASSYLLRREAGANVLTF. This chain uses TRBV6-2 or TRBV6-3 with TRBJ2-6, with D possibly being TRBD2 (6 bases). The germline gives CDR1 MNHEY, CDR2 SVGEGT. V lost 2 bases, J lost 2 bases, and 16 bases lay in between. The CDR3 is made up of 18 amino acids.

The genes are TRBV28 and TRBJ2-7; unclear D gene. Per germline, CDR1 MDHEN and CDR2 SYDVKM. Trimming took off 8 bases at V and 7 bases at J, with 9 bases between the two ends. The CDR3 covers 10 residues. In nucleotides, the CDR3 is TGTGCCAGCGGCCTCAAGGAGCAGTACTTC. Protein product: CASGLKEQYF.

The sample holds a few counts of this clonotype. The chain carries TRBV20-1 and TRBJ1-2; perhaps TRBD1 as D (5 bases). The CDR3 runs to 13 residues. Germline-derived CDR1 and CDR2 are DFQATT and SNEGSKA (reference sequence). Between the trimmed V and J ends, which lost 6 bases and 2 bases, there was a span of 13 bases. CDR3 sequence: CSAAGTVNYGYTF. CDR3 nucleotides: TGCAGTGCGGCGGGGACGGTAAACTATGGCTACACCTTC.

This clonotype was found many times. This sequence joins TRBV20-1 and TRBJ2-1, with D maybe TRBD1 (6 bases). The CDR3 is made up of 15 amino acids. Trimming shortened V by 6 bases and J by 1 base, and 16 bases separated the two germline ends. Germline V CDR1 and CDR2: DFQATT, SNEGSKA (reference sequence). The CDR3 is CSAPIPGASYNEQFF. DNA of the CDR3: TGCAGTGCACCTATTCCAGGGGCTTCCTACAATGAGCAGTTCTTC.

CDR3 region: CASSLELGPQYF. The CDR3 DNA is TGTGCCAGCAGCTTAGAATTGGGACCCCAGTACTTC. This sequence joins TRBV7-2 and TRBJ2-4; D might be TRBD1 or TRBD2, each matching 5 bases. The CDR3 has 12 residues. Per germline, CDR1 SGHTA and CDR2 FQGNSA. V was clipped by 1 base and J by 13 bases, with 11 bases between them.